This entry lists 26 T cell receptor beta chains sequenced from one sample in a study of cytomegalovirus exposure and HLA in healthy donors. The PCR made use of 60 Vbeta and 13 Jbeta primers. Measured with immunoSEQ multiplex PCR; TCRdb has only the in-frame clones, and not every one. The sample consists of 100,000 or so clones, about 13% of them appearing once. The sequenced sample consisted of PBMCs. Receptor source: a middle-aged man in good health and CMV-seropositive.

The chain joins TRBV5-6 to TRBJ1-1, with D perhaps matching TRBD1 (6 bases). Trimming took off 7 bases at V and 4 bases at J, with 14 bases between the two ends. This CDR3 spans 13 amino acids. CDR1 is SGHDT, CDR2 YYEEEE, per germline. CDR3 protein: CASLHTGSTEAFF. The CDR3 DNA reads TGTGCCAGCCTGCATACAGGGAGCACTGAAGCTTTCTTT. The full variable domain, with the rest looked up from reference TRBV5-6 and TRBJ1-1, is DAGVTQSPTHLIKTRGQQVTLRCSPKSGHDTVSWYQQALGQGPQFIFQYYEEEERQRGNFPDRFSGHQFPNYSSELNVNALLLGDSALYLCASLHTGSTEAFFGQGTRLTVV.

This clone occurred a few times. The genes are TRBV5-1 and TRBJ1-2; D gene uncertain. This CDR3 is built from 15 residues. V gave up 1 base and J gave up 2 bases, with 12 bases separating them. Germline CDR1 reads SGHRS; CDR2 reads YFSETQ. The CDR3 loop reads CASSLYLGRNYGYTF. The CDR3 coding sequence is TGCGCCAGCAGCTTGTACTTGGGCAGAAACTATGGCTACACCTTC.

This clone was counted only a few times. V usage is TRBV30 and J usage is TRBJ2-7, with D perhaps matching TRBD1 (5 bases). The V gene's germline CDR1 is GTSNPN and CDR2 SVGIG (reference sequence). Trimming took off 5 bases at V and 4 bases at J, with 12 bases between the two ends. This CDR3 spans 12 amino acids. The DNA for the CDR3 is TGTGCCTGGTCCCAGAACAGGTACGAGCAGTACTTC. This encodes CAWSQNRYEQYF.

This clone was recorded a few times. The chain uses TRBV9 and TRBJ2-3, with D tentatively TRBD2 (6 bases). CDR1 SGDLS and CDR2 YYNGEE come from the germline V gene. This CDR3 region has 14 residues. V shed 5 bases and J shed 4 bases, with 14 bases lying between them. CDR3 region: CASRRGVTSDTQYF. CDR3 nucleotides: TGTGCCAGCAGGCGGGGAGTGACCTCAGATACGCAGTATTTT.

The chain uses TRBV4-1 and TRBJ2-2; 8 nucleotides match TRBD2. V shed 3 bases and J 3 bases; nucleotides not matched to a gene: 12. The CDR3 covers 18 residues. Germline CDR1 reads MGHRA; CDR2 reads YSYEKL. The CDR3 coding sequence is TGCGCCAGCAGCCATGGGCCGATTGCGGGAGGCTACACCGGGGAGCTGTTTTTT. Encoded protein: CASSHGPIAGGYTGELFF.

A few counts support this clone. The chain links TRBV7-2 to TRBJ1-2; D may be TRBD1 (6 bases). V was cut by 4 bases and J by 10 bases, with 16 bases left in between. This CDR3 comprises 13 residues. Germline V gene sequence: CDR1 SGHTA, CDR2 FQGNSA. The CDR3 loop reads CASSSRARGPYTF. The DNA for the CDR3 is TGTGCCAGCAGCTCGCGGGCCAGGGGCCCCTACACCTTC. The variable domain in full, completed from reference TRBV7-2 and TRBJ1-2, reads GAGVSQSPSNKVTEKGKDVELRCDPISGHTALYWYRQSLGQGLEFLIYFQGNSAPDKSGLPSDRFSAERTGGSVSTLTIQRTQQEDSAVYLCASSSRARGPYTFGSGTRLTVV.

This clone was picked up a small number of times. The chain combines TRBV2 with TRBJ2-7, with a possible D match to TRBD1 (6 bases). The CDR3 contains 12 residues. Germline values: CDR1 SNHLY, CDR2 FYNNEI. The ends were cut back, 6 bases at V and 3 bases at J, with 9 bases in the middle. The CDR3 sequence: CASRGQNYEQYF. The DNA for the CDR3 is TGTGCCAGCAGAGGACAGAACTACGAGCAGTACTTC.

The table lists this clone with a few counts. CDR3 bases: TGTGCCAGTAGTCCCAGAGAGGACAGGGGGACCTACGAGCAGTACTTC. Translation gives CASSPREDRGTYEQYF. The V gene is TRBV19, the J gene TRBJ2-7; 10 bases agree with TRBD1. Germline lookup yields CDR1 LNHDA and CDR2 SQIVND (reference sequence). The CDR3 is 16 residues long. Trimming at V came to 5 bases and at J to 2 bases, leaving 9 bases not matched to a gene. Full variable domain (missing parts from reference TRBV19 and TRBJ2-7): DGGITQSPKYLFRKEGQNVTLSCEQNLNHDAMYWYRQDPGQGLRLIYYSQIVNDFQKGDIAEGYSVSREKKESFPLTVTSAQKNPTAFYLCASSPREDRGTYEQYFGPGTRLTVT.

The sample holds a few counts of this clone. The CDR3 bases are TGTGCCAGCGGGGAGGCCGGGGAGCTGTTTTTT. Amino acid sequence: CASGEAGELFF. The chain combines TRBV28 with TRBJ2-2; D is perhaps TRBD2 (6 bases). The CDR3 has 11 residues. Germline V lookup: CDR1 MDHEN, CDR2 SYDVKM. Trimming removed 8 bases at V and 6 bases at J, with 7 bases between.

The chain recombines TRBV5-6 with TRBJ1-5, with D perhaps matching TRBD1 (5 bases). Germline CDR1 and CDR2: SGHDT and YYEEEE. CDR3 size: 13 residues. Deletions cut 1 base from V and 7 bases from J, with 9 bases between. The CDR3 DNA reads TGTGCCAGCAGCTTGTGGGAGGGGCAGCCCCAGCATTTT. Residues: CASSLWEGQPQHF.

In its sample, this clone was seen a few times. V gene TRBV18 combines with J gene TRBJ2-1, with 9 nucleotides matching TRBD2. Germline CDR1 reads KGHSH; CDR2 reads LQKENI. J was trimmed by 2 bases and V by 3 bases; bases with no gene match: 5. The CDR3 has 16 residues. The CDR3 DNA reads TGTGCCAGCTCACCCCCCGGGACTAGCACCTACAATGAGCAGTTCTTC. This gives the protein CASSPPGTSTYNEQFF.

This clone was recorded a few times. The conserved phenylalanine or tryptophan is not found at the CDR3 terminus, so this likely reflects a read error. The DNA is omitted, as the CDR3 cannot be located on it reliably, and the CDR3 follows TCRdb's listing. The chain links TRBV7-9 to TRBJ1-5; the D call of TRBD1 is as the table states it, not checked on the DNA. Germline-derived CDR1 and CDR2 are SEHNR and FQNEAQ (reference sequence). A total of 14 residues make up the CDR3, ends included. The CDR3 sequence is CASSFTGARQPKHL.

This clone has more than one count but fewer than ten. The chain carries TRBV5-1 and TRBJ2-1; maybe TRBD2 (6 bases). Germline values: CDR1 SGHRS, CDR2 YFSETQ. The germline V and J ends were trimmed by 0 bases and 1 base, with 11 bases remaining between them. This CDR3 has 16 amino acids. The CDR3 protein is CASSLELAVSYNEQFF. CDR3 DNA sequence: TGCGCCAGCAGCTTGGAATTAGCGGTATCCTACAATGAGCAGTTCTTC.

This clone was observed a few times. The same CDR3 arises from other DNA sequences in this sample as well. This chain connects TRBV6-5 to TRBJ2-7, with D hard to call. CDR1 and CDR2 (germline): MNHEY, SVGAGI. The CDR3 is 13 amino acids. V lost 3 bases and J lost 1, with 7 bases in between. CDR3 loop: CASSYGQSYEQYF. The CDR3, as DNA: TGTGCCAGCAGTTATGGTCAGTCCTACGAGCAGTACTTC.

The rearrangement links TRBV5-1 to TRBJ2-1; 7 bases are a match to TRBD1. The trim removed 4 bases at V and 7 bases at J, leaving 17 bases unmatched. CDR3 size: 17 residues. Germline V gene lookup returns CDR1 SGHRS and CDR2 YFSETQ. The CDR3 nucleotides are TGCGCCAGCAGCGGCGACACAGGGGCTCAAACGGGTAATGAGCAGTTCTTC. Its protein product is CASSGDTGAQTGNEQFF.

The chain couples TRBV9 to TRBJ2-7; possibly TRBD1 for D (8 bases). Germline CDR1 is SGDLS and CDR2 is YYNGEE. V lost 4 bases to trimming and J lost 4 bases, with 12 bases between them. The CDR3 is 13 amino acids. The CDR3: CASSPQGGYEQYF. CDR3 in DNA: TGTGCCAGCAGCCCACAGGGGGGGTACGAGCAGTACTTC.

The chain has TRBV9 and TRBJ1-5, with TRBD1 identical over 10 bases. V was clipped by 4 bases and J by 4 bases; unmatched bases: 8. CDR1 is SGDLS, CDR2 YYNGEE, per germline. This CDR3 region has 16 residues. This CDR3 is CASSPGQGEWNQPQHF. As DNA, the CDR3 is TGTGCCAGCAGCCCTGGACAGGGGGAATGGAATCAGCCCCAGCATTTT.

V is TRBV7-2 and J is TRBJ1-4; 8 bases map to TRBD1. V shed 2 bases and J 7 bases; nucleotides not matched to a gene: 3. The CDR3 is 14 amino acids. The germline V gene has CDR1 SGHTA and CDR2 FQGNSA. DNA of the CDR3: TGTGCCAGCAGCTTACGACAGGGGCCTGAAAAACTGTTTTTT. Its protein is CASSLRQGPEKLFF.

The chain carries TRBV6-6 and TRBJ2-7; the D gene is possibly TRBD1 (5 bases). Germline V gene data show CDR1 as MNHNY and CDR2 as SVGAGI (reference sequence). V lost 10 bases and J lost 3, with 13 bases in between. The CDR3 has 12 amino acids. DNA of the CDR3: TGTGCCACAAGGGAAAGGGGCTACGAGCAGTACTTC. Its protein product is CATRERGYEQYF.

This clone has only a few counts. The chain has TRBV28 and TRBJ2-1; 8 nucleotides line up with TRBD2. CDR3 length: 14 amino acids. V lost 6 bases and J lost 5; bases outside the gene matches: 6. CDR1 and CDR2 (germline): MDHEN, SYDVKM. CDR3 residues: CASSLLAENNEQFF. The CDR3 nucleotides are TGTGCCAGCAGCCTACTAGCGGAAAACAATGAGCAGTTCTTC.

This chain links TRBV18 with TRBJ2-2; possible D gene TRBD2, 5 bases. The germline gives CDR1 KGHSH, CDR2 LQKENI. V was trimmed by 2 bases and J by 6 bases, leaving 10 bases between them. CDR3 size: 14 residues. Here the CDR3 reads CASSPDLGAGELFF. CDR3 sequence (DNA): TGTGCCAGCTCACCAGACCTCGGGGCCGGGGAGCTGTTTTTT.

This chain connects TRBV6-1 to TRBJ1-2; no clear D. The V end was cut by 6 bases, the J end by 0 bases, with 11 bases between. Germline V gene data show CDR1 as MNHNS and CDR2 as SASEGT. The CDR3 is 14 amino acids. CDR3 DNA sequence: TGTGCCAGCAGCTTAGGACTCGCTAACTATGGCTACACCTTC. This codes for CASSLGLANYGYTF.

This clone was detected a few times. The chain couples TRBV6-1 to TRBJ1-5; 7 bases match TRBD1. J was trimmed by 3 bases and V by 5 bases; bases with no gene match: 7. The CDR3 spans 15 residues. CDR1 and CDR2 (germline): MNHNS, SASEGT. CDR3 DNA sequence: TGTGCCAGCAGTTCGGAGGGGGCCTACAATCAGCCCCAGCATTTT. Protein sequence: CASSSEGAYNQPQHF.

The genes are TRBV28 and TRBJ2-1; 7 bases match TRBD1. Trimming removed 4 bases from V and 3 bases from J; junction bases left unmatched: 12. The germline gives CDR1 MDHEN, CDR2 SYDVKM. This CDR3 spans 17 amino acids. CDR3 in DNA: TGTGCCAGCAGTTCCGGACAGGCTAATGCGATCTACAATGAGCAGTTCTTC. This translates into CASSSGQANAIYNEQFF.

The chain employs TRBV19 and TRBJ1-5; possibly TRBD1 for D (6 bases). The CDR3 loop spans 15 amino acids. In germline, CDR1 is LNHDA, CDR2 SQIVND (reference sequence). The germline V and J ends were trimmed by 3 bases and 2 bases, with 11 bases remaining between them. Here the CDR3 DNA reads TGTGCCAGTAGTATGGGAGGGGGTGGCAATCAGCCCCAGCATTTT. This gives the protein CASSMGGGGNQPQHF.

CDR3 residues: CASSLLGDHGYTF. The CDR3 nucleotides are TGTGCCAGCAGCTTACTGGGAGATCATGGCTACACCTTC. The chain combines TRBV7-9 with TRBJ1-2; D is unclear. Deletions cut 2 bases from V and 6 bases from J, with 10 bases between. The CDR3 runs to 13 residues. Germline CDR1 reads SEHNR; CDR2 reads FQNEAQ (reference sequence).